These 28 T cell receptor beta chains were all obtained from the same sample, sequenced in a study of CXCR3-negative and CXCR3-positive naive CD8 T cells. Findings and caveats of the study: TRB CDR3s of CXCR3-positive naive cells were more hydrophobic than those of CXCR3-negative naive cells.

These receptors lack a known antigen. The libraries of TRB cDNA were constructed through 5' RACE using UMI labels. TCRdb reprocessed the 5' RACE reads, keeping one entry per CDR3 protein, no DNA. The sample has tens of thousands of distinct CDR3 sequences. The sequencing sample was made of naive CXCR3+ CD8+ T cells from blood. Subset given: CD45RO-CCR7+CD27+CD95- naive CD8+ T cells expressing CXCR3 (TNR3+). Receptors were obtained from a human donor in good health. Some clones in this sample may be carry-over from other donors' samples.

The CDR3 reads CASGLSGAKETQYF. The chain uses TRBV12-5 and TRBJ2-5; without DNA, the TCRdb call of TRBD1 cannot be checked. The CDR3 extends over 14 amino acids. Germline V gene sequence: CDR1 LGHNT, CDR2 FRNRAP.

J is TRBJ2-4 and V is TRBV6-2 or TRBV6-3; TCRdb outputs TRBD1, but without DNA this stays unchecked. CDR1 is MNHEY and CDR2 is SVGEGT in the germline V gene. The CDR3 length is 14 residues. CDR3 loop: CASSYYGGENIQYF.

The chain is built from TRBV5-1 and TRBJ1-1. CDR1 and CDR2 (germline): SGHRS, YFSETQ. The CDR3 runs to 13 residues. This CDR3 is CASSLAVSTEAFF.

V usage is TRBV10-3 and J usage is TRBJ1-1; the D gene TCRdb calls, TRBD1, cannot be checked with no DNA. From germline, CDR1 is ENHRY and CDR2 SYGVKD. CDR3 length: 14 amino acids. CDR3 in amino acids: CAIRQEPKNTEAFF.

J is TRBJ2-1 and V is TRBV4-3; there is no DNA to check the TCRdb D call of TRBD2. The CDR3 loop spans 14 amino acids. Germline lookup yields CDR1 LGHNA and CDR2 YSLEER. CDR3 loop: CASSQGQGEYEQFF.

V usage is TRBV11-2 and J usage is TRBJ2-1. CDR3 length equals 13 residues. The V gene's germline CDR1 is SGHAT and CDR2 FQNNGV. The CDR3 spells CASRSGSYNEQFF.

The rearrangement joins TRBV6-2 or TRBV6-3 to TRBJ2-5; TCRdb returns TRBD2, unconfirmable since there is no DNA. Germline values: CDR1 MNHEY, CDR2 SVGEGT. There are 16 residues in the CDR3. The CDR3 loop is CASLGPSANLQETQYF.

The CDR3 here is CASSQDLLSDTQYF. The rearrangement links TRBV14 to TRBJ2-3. Germline V gene data show CDR1 as SGHDN and CDR2 as FVKESK. The CDR3 length is 14 residues.

The chain couples TRBV5-6 to TRBJ2-2. Germline V gene lookup returns CDR1 SGHDT and CDR2 YYEEEE. The CDR3 extends over 13 amino acids. This chain's CDR3 is CASSFGFTGELFF.

The V call is TRBV6-5, the J call TRBJ1-2; checking the TCRdb D call of TRBD1 is not possible without DNA. This CDR3 is built from 17 residues. In germline, CDR1 is MNHEY, CDR2 SVGAGI. This CDR3 reads CASSTPRTARNSYGYTF.

This sequence joins TRBV15 and TRBJ2-7; TCRdb indicates TRBD1, and absent DNA this call remains unverified. CDR3 length equals 19 residues. CDR1 and CDR2 from the germline V gene are LNHNV and YYDKDF (reference sequence). CDR3 in amino acids: CATSRDRDAVGDKTYEQYF.

The genes are TRBV7-9 and TRBJ1-1; TCRdb picks TRBD1, but there is no DNA to check that call. This CDR3 spans 14 amino acids. Germline V gene lookup returns CDR1 SEHNR and CDR2 FQNEAQ (reference sequence). CDR3: CASSFSGVNTEAFF.

The V and J genes are TRBV4-2 and TRBJ2-3; TCRdb names TRBD1, which stays unverified in the absence of DNA. CDR3 length: 15 residues. The V gene's germline CDR1 is LGHNA and CDR2 YNFKEQ. CDR3 residues: CASSQAGTATDTQYF.

The chain carries TRBV12-3 or TRBV12-4 and TRBJ1-1; as DNA is missing, the TRBD1 call by TCRdb cannot be tested. The CDR3 contains 14 residues. This chain's CDR3 is CASSSGQWNTEAFF.

The chain carries TRBV10-3 and TRBJ1-2. Looked up from germline, CDR1 is ENHRY and CDR2 is SYGVKD. This CDR3 contains 15 residues. The CDR3: CAISESVGQLYGYTF.

The chain recombines TRBV11-2 with TRBJ2-1; the TCRdb D gene call, TRBD2, has no DNA to confirm it. CDR3 size: 15 residues. Germline V CDR1 and CDR2: SGHAT, FQNNGV. The CDR3 loop is CASSLVAGGMNEQFF.

The chain recombines TRBV29-1 with TRBJ2-1; absent DNA, TCRdb's TRBD1 call cannot be checked. The CDR3 loop spans 13 amino acids. The germline V gene encodes CDR1 SQVTM and CDR2 ANQGSEA. CDR3 loop: CSPRRGANNEQFF.

V gene TRBV12-3 or TRBV12-4 combines with J gene TRBJ2-1; the TCRdb D gene call, TRBD2, has no DNA to confirm it. This CDR3 spans 13 amino acids. CDR3 sequence reads: CASSLGTPPEQFF.

The chain combines TRBV20-1 with TRBJ2-2; TCRdb's assignment of TRBD2 cannot be checked, as there is no DNA. There are 14 residues in the CDR3. Germline V gene lookup returns CDR1 DFQATT and CDR2 SNEGSKA (reference sequence). The CDR3 loop reads CSARGGLHTGELFF.

V and J are TRBV5-1 and TRBJ2-7; TCRdb names TRBD1, which stays unverified in the absence of DNA. Per the germline V gene, CDR1 is SGHRS and CDR2 is YFSETQ. The length of the CDR3 is 14 residues. This CDR3 reads CASSPGQGYYEQYF.

V is TRBV5-5 and J is TRBJ2-2. The germline CDR1 and CDR2 sequences are SGHKS and YYEKEE (reference sequence). The CDR3 covers 15 residues. CDR3 region: CASSLGPANTGELFF. The whole variable domain, filled in from reference TRBV5-5 and TRBJ2-2, reads DAGVTQSPTHLIKTRGQQVTLRCSPISGHKSVSWYQQVLGQGPQFIFQYYEKEERGRGNFPDRFSARQFPNYSSELNVNALLLGDSALYLCASSLGPANTGELFFGEGSRLTVL.

The CDR3 here is CASSRPDLGDEQYF. The V and J genes are TRBV4-3 and TRBJ2-7; the TRBD1 assignment by TCRdb is unverifiable without DNA. This CDR3 contains 14 residues. The germline CDR1 and CDR2 sequences are LGHNA and YSLEER.

The chain carries TRBV7-9 and TRBJ2-6; TCRdb's D call of TRBD2 is untestable without DNA. The V gene's germline CDR1 is SEHNR and CDR2 FQNEAQ (reference sequence). The CDR3 contains 20 residues. The CDR3 loop is CASSRTDYLMTGSGANVLTF. The whole variable domain, remainder taken from reference TRBV7-9 and TRBJ2-6, is DTGVSQNPRHKITKRGQNVTFRCDPISEHNRLYWYRQTLGQGPEFLTYFQNEAQLEKSRLLSDRFSAERPKGSFSTLEIQRTEQGDSAMYLCASSRTDYLMTGSGANVLTFGAGSRLTVL.

V gene TRBV29-1 combines with J gene TRBJ1-1. CDR1 and CDR2 (germline): SQVTM, ANQGSEA. The CDR3 contains 11 residues. CDR3 region: CSVEVNTEAFF.

The rearrangement joins TRBV20-1 to TRBJ2-1; TCRdb selects TRBD2, and the lack of DNA leaves this call unchecked. Germline-derived CDR1 and CDR2 are DFQATT and SNEGSKA (reference sequence). The CDR3 is made up of 15 amino acids. CDR3 region: CSARPPSGGRYEQFF.

The chain has TRBV5-6 and TRBJ2-2; the TCRdb D gene call, TRBD1, has no DNA to confirm it. Germline loops: CDR1 SGHDT, CDR2 YYEEEE. The CDR3 has 14 amino acids. CDR3 in amino acids: CASREMGDTGELFF. Variable domain in full (rest from reference TRBV5-6 and TRBJ2-2): DAGVTQSPTHLIKTRGQQVTLRCSPKSGHDTVSWYQQALGQGPQFIFQYYEEEERQRGNFPDRFSGHQFPNYSSELNVNALLLGDSALYLCASREMGDTGELFFGEGSRLTVL.

The chain recombines TRBV4-3 with TRBJ1-2; TCRdb indicates TRBD1, and absent DNA this call remains unverified. Germline V gene lookup returns CDR1 LGHNA and CDR2 YSLEER. The CDR3 runs 15 residues. This CDR3 reads CASSQAGQGASGYTF.

This chain connects TRBV5-6 to TRBJ1-1. CDR1 SGHDT and CDR2 YYEEEE come from the germline V gene. The CDR3 length is 14 residues. The CDR3 protein is CASSQRGGNTEAFF.